This entry lists 13 T cell receptor beta chains sequenced from one sample in a study of CD8+ T cells in alopecia areata (dated by TCRdb to 2017 to 2018). Reading the label with the study, this specimen's time point is: about 5 months on oral tofacitinib. Reading the label with the study, this specimen's treatment or condition is: oral pan-JAK inhibitor, 5-10 mg twice daily. The library came from the immunoSEQ multiplex PCR assay. RNA was extracted from all samples and reverse transcribed into cDNA as template for TCR sequencing. Entries here come from immuneACCESS through TCRdb and include only in-frame sequences with V and J called. Some clones fail to appear in such tables; in the studies checked, an unresolved V gene covers under half of the shortfall, and the cause of the remainder is unknown. The sample table holds fewer than 200,000 clones, of which about 60% were seen once. 13% to 15% of the sample lies in the top ten.

Source: CD4+ T cells sorted from blood, taken at week 24, from a patient treated with tofacitinib. The receptor source for this set is a human donor with alopecia areata.

In this sample, this clone turned up a few times. The chain carries TRBV5-6 and TRBJ1-2, with D uncertain. From germline, CDR1 is SGHDT and CDR2 YYEEEE. There are 15 residues in the CDR3. Between the trimmed V and J ends, which lost 0 bases and 0 bases, there was a span of 9 bases. CDR3: CASSLAGISNYGYTF. DNA for the CDR3: TGTGCCAGCAGCTTGGCGGGGATTTCTAACTATGGCTACACCTTC. The variable domain in full, completed from reference TRBV5-6 and TRBJ1-2, reads DAGVTQSPTHLIKTRGQQVTLRCSPKSGHDTVSWYQQALGQGPQFIFQYYEEEERQRGNFPDRFSGHQFPNYSSELNVNALLLGDSALYLCASSLAGISNYGYTFGSGTRLTVV.

This rearrangement joins TRBV29-1 to TRBJ1-1; no firm D call. The CDR3 contains 15 residues. Between the trimmed V and J ends, which lost 1 base and 0 bases, there was a span of 12 bases. The germline CDR1 and CDR2 sequences are SQVTM and ANQGSEA. CDR3: CSVEVSASMNTEAFF. DNA of the CDR3: TGCAGCGTTGAAGTATCAGCCTCCATGAACACTGAAGCTTTCTTT.

CDR3 protein: CSVEGRPSSTDTQYF. The CDR3 DNA follows: TGCAGCGTTGAGGGTCGCCCTTCGTCCACAGATACGCAGTATTTT. This sequence joins TRBV29-1 and TRBJ2-3; D is unclear. CDR3 length equals 15 residues. Per the germline V gene, CDR1 is SQVTM and CDR2 is ANQGSEA. Between the trimmed V and J ends, which lost 3 bases and 2 bases, there was a span of 15 bases.

The rearrangement uses TRBV15 and TRBJ2-5, with 7 bases that match TRBD2. This CDR3 is 15 amino acids long. The V and J ends lost 1 base and 5 bases, in that order; junction bases with no gene match: 7. Germline CDR1 LNHNV, CDR2 YYDKDF (reference sequence). CDR3 loop: CATSRGLAAGETQYF. The CDR3 DNA reads as TGTGCCACCAGCAGAGGGCTAGCGGCGGGGGAGACCCAGTACTTC.

The chain's CDR3 is CASSPGHAEETQYF. The DNA for the CDR3 is TGCGCCAGCAGTCCCGGGCACGCCGAAGAGACCCAGTACTTC. This chain connects TRBV5-1 to TRBJ2-5; D is uncertain. The V gene lost 5 bases and the J gene lost 3 bases, with 14 bases spanning the gap. The CDR3 has 14 residues. Germline V CDR1 and CDR2: SGHRS, YFSETQ.

The genes are TRBV7-9 and TRBJ1-1, with D possibly being TRBD1 (6 bases). The CDR3 is 14 residues long. The germline gives CDR1 SEHNR, CDR2 FQNEAQ (reference sequence). V was clipped by 2 bases and J by 8 bases, with 15 bases between them. The CDR3 DNA reads as TGTGCCAGCAGCTTAAGTTTAGGGGGGCAAGAAGCTTTCTTT. Protein product: CASSLSLGGQEAFF.

For this clone: With a far larger clone one base away, a read error is the likely cause. Other DNA sequences within the sample encode an identical CDR3. The chain combines TRBV4-1 with TRBJ2-1, with 8 bases aligning to TRBD2. J lost 5 bases, V lost 4 bases, and 10 bases had no gene match. This CDR3 spans 16 amino acids. CDR1 is MGHRA, CDR2 YSYEKL, per germline. CDR3 sequence reads: CASSPIGGGIDNEQFF. The CDR3 nucleotides are TGCGCCAGCAGCCCAATAGGCGGGGGGATTGACAATGAGCAGTTCTTC.

V usage is TRBV30 and J usage is TRBJ2-4; D not certain. The CDR3 consists of 16 residues. The germline V and J ends were trimmed by 0 bases and 0 bases, with 12 bases remaining between them. Germline loops: CDR1 GTSNPN, CDR2 SVGIG (reference sequence). Here the CDR3 DNA reads TGTGCCTGGAGTGTACACAACACCCTAGCCAAAAACATTCAGTACTTC. Protein sequence: CAWSVHNTLAKNIQYF. The variable domain in full, completed from reference TRBV30 and TRBJ2-4, reads SQTIHQWPATLVQPVGSPLSLECTVEGTSNPNLYWYRQAAGRGLQLLFYSVGIGQISSEVPQNLSASRPQDRQFILSSKKLLLSDSGFYLCAWSVHNTLAKNIQYFGAGTRLSVL.

The CDR3 sequence is CASSEGTDHQPQHF. CDR3 in DNA: TGCGCCAGCAGCGAGGGGACCGATCATCAGCCCCAGCATTTT. The chain uses TRBV5-1 and TRBJ1-5; D is possibly TRBD1 (5 bases). V lost 4 bases to trimming and J lost 5 bases, with 13 bases between them. The CDR3 totals 14 residues. Germline CDR1 is SGHRS and CDR2 is YFSETQ. Based on the CDR3 plus reference TRBV5-1 and TRBJ1-5, the full variable domain is KAGVTQTPRYLIKTRGQQVTLSCSPISGHRSVSWYQQTPGQGLQFLFEYFSETQRNKGNFPGRFSGRQFSNSRSEMNVSTLELGDSALYLCASSEGTDHQPQHFGDGTRLSIL.

The gene calls are TRBV2 and TRBJ2-7; 10 bases agree with TRBD1. With V trimmed by 6 bases and J by 2 bases, 10 bases remained unmatched. CDR1 SNHLY and CDR2 FYNNEI come from the germline V gene. The CDR3 is 16 residues long. CDR3 protein: CASRQPRTGGTYEQYF. The CDR3 nucleotides read TGTGCCAGCAGGCAACCCAGGACAGGGGGGACCTACGAGCAGTACTTC.

The chain joins TRBV2 to TRBJ2-4; possible D gene TRBD2, 6 bases. The CDR3 extends over 13 amino acids. Germline V gene sequence: CDR1 SNHLY, CDR2 FYNNEI. V was shortened by 6 bases and J by 5 bases, with 11 bases between the two germline ends. CDR3 sequence (DNA): TGTGCCAGCAGGGAGGGACGGCAAAACATTCAGTACTTC. Protein product: CASREGRQNIQYF.

The rearrangement uses TRBV10-3 and TRBJ2-6; D is uncertain. Trimming took 10 bases from V and 1 from J, leaving 5 bases between them. The CDR3 is made up of 12 amino acids. The germline V gene has CDR1 ENHRY and CDR2 SYGVKD. The CDR3 region is CATTSGANVLTF. For the CDR3, the DNA is TGTGCCACAACGTCTGGGGCCAACGTCCTGACTTTC.

This clone was seen a few times. The chain couples TRBV2 to TRBJ1-6; the D is unclear. The CDR3 covers 13 residues. CDR1 is SNHLY and CDR2 is FYNNEI in the germline V gene. V shed 7 bases and J shed 6 bases, with 10 bases lying between them. Here the CDR3 reads CASNGLANSPLHF. The CDR3 DNA reads TGTGCCAGCAATGGGCTTGCTAATTCACCCCTCCACTTT.